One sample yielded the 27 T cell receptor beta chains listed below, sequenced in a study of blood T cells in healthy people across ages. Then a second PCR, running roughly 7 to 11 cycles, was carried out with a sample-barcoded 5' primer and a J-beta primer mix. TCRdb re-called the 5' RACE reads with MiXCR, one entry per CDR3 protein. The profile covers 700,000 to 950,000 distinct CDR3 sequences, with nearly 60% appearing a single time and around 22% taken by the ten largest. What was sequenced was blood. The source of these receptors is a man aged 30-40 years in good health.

CDR3 residues: CASSLGRGGPHEQFF. Written as DNA, the CDR3 is TGTGCCAGTAGTCTGGGGCGGGGGGGCCCCCATGAGCAGTTCTTC. V usage is TRBV19 and J usage is TRBJ2-1; 9 nucleotides align to TRBD2. V was pared by 5 bases and J by 8 bases, with 10 bases of the junction left unmatched. The CDR3 is 15 residues long. CDR1 LNHDA and CDR2 SQIVND come from the germline V gene (reference sequence).

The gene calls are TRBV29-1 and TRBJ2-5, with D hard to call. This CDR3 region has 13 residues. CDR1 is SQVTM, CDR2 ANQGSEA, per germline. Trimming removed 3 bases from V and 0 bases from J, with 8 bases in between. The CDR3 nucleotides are TGCAGCGTTGACAAAACCCACCAAGAGACCCAGTACTTC. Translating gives CSVDKTHQETQYF. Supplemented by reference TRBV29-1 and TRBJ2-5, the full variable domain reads SAVISQKPSRDICQRGTSLTIQCQVDSQVTMMFWYRQQPGQSLTLIATANQGSEATYESGFVIDKFPISRPNLTFSTLTVSNMSPEDSSIYLCSVDKTHQETQYFGPGTRLLVL.

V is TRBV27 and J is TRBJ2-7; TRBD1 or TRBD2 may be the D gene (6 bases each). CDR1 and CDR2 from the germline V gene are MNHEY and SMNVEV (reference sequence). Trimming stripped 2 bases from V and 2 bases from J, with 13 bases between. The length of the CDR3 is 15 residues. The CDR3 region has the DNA TGTGCCAGCAGTTTAGGTGGGGGGCCGCCCTACGAGCAGTACTTC. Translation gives CASSLGGGPPYEQYF.

CDR3 protein: CASSSSGGTANEKLFF. In nucleotides, the CDR3 is TGTGCCAGCAGTTCCTCGGGCGGGACAGCTAATGAAAAACTGTTTTTT. The chain employs TRBV28 and TRBJ1-4; 7 positions agree with TRBD1. V lost 4 bases, J lost 3 bases, and 8 bases stayed unmatched. CDR3 length: 16 residues. CDR1 is MDHEN, CDR2 SYDVKM, per germline.

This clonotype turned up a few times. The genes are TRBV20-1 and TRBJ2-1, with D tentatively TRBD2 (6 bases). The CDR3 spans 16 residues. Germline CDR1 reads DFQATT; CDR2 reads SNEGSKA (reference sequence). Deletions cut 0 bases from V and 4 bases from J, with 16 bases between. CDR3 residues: CSARDPSAGHYNEQFF. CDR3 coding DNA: TGCAGTGCTAGAGATCCCTCAGCGGGTCATTACAATGAGCAGTTCTTC.

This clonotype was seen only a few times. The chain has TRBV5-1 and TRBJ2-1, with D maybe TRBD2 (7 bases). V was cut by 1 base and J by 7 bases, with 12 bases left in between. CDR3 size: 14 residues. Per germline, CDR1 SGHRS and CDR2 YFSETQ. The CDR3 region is CASSLSGRGNEQFF. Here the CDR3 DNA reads TGCGCCAGCAGCTTGAGTGGGAGGGGGAATGAGCAGTTCTTC.

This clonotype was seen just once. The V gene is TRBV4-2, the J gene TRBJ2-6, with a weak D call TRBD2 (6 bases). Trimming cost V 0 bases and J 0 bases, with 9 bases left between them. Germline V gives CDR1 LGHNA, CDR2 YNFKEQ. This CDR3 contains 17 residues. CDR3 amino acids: CASSQDRAGSGANVLTF. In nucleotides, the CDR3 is TGTGCCAGCAGCCAAGACCGAGCGGGCTCTGGGGCCAACGTCCTGACTTTC.

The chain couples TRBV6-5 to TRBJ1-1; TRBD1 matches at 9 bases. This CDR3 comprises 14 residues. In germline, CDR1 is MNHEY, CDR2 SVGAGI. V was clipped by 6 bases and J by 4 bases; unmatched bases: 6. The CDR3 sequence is CASSADRGFTEAFF. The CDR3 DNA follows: TGTGCCAGCAGCGCCGACAGGGGGTTCACTGAAGCTTTCTTT.

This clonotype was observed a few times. This CDR3 is CASSQDEANEQFF. DNA of the CDR3: TGCGCCAGCAGCCAAGATGAGGCCAATGAGCAGTTCTTC. The chain is built from TRBV4-3 and TRBJ2-1; D is uncertain. V lost 0 bases to trimming and J lost 6 bases, with 6 bases between them. The CDR3 runs 13 residues. From germline, CDR1 is LGHNA and CDR2 YSLEER.

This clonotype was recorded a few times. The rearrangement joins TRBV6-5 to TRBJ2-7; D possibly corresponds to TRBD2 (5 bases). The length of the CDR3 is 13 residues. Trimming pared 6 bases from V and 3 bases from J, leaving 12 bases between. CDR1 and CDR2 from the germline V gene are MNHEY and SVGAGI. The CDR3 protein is CASRRDLVYEQYF. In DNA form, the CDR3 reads TGTGCCAGCAGGAGGGATCTCGTCTACGAGCAGTACTTC.

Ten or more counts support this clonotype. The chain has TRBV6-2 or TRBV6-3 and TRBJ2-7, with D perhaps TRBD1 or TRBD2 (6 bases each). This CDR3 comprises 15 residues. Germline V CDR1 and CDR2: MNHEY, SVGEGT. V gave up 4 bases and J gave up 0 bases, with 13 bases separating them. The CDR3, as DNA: TGTGCCAGCAGTTTCGGGGGCGGCCTCTCCTACGAGCAGTACTTC. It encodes CASSFGGGLSYEQYF.

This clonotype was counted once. The CDR3 protein is CASNTEMNTEAFF. The CDR3 coding sequence is TGCGCCAGCAACACGGAGATGAACACTGAAGCTTTCTTT. The chain is built from TRBV5-1 and TRBJ1-1; the D is unclear. The CDR3 sequence is 13 residues long. CDR1 and CDR2 (germline): SGHRS, YFSETQ. Deletions cut 6 bases from V and 0 bases from J, with 9 bases between.

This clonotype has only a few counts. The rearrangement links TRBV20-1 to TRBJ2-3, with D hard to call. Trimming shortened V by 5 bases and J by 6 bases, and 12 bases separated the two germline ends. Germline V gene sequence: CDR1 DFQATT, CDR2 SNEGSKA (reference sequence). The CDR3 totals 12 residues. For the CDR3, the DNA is TGCAGTGCTCCCACCAGCTCGGATACGCAGTATTTT. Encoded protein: CSAPTSSDTQYF.

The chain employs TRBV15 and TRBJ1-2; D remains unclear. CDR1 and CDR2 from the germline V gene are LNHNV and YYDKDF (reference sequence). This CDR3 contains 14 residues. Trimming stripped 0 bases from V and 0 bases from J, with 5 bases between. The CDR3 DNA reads TGTGCCACCAGCAGAGATAGGGCTAACTATGGCTACACCTTC. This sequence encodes CATSRDRANYGYTF.

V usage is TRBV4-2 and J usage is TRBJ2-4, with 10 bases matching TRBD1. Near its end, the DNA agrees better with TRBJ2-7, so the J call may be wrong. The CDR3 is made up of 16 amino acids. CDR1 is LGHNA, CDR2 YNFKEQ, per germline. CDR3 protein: CASSQFWDRGPYEQYF. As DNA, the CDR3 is TGTGCCAGCAGCCAATTCTGGGACAGGGGACCCTACGAGCAGTACTTC.

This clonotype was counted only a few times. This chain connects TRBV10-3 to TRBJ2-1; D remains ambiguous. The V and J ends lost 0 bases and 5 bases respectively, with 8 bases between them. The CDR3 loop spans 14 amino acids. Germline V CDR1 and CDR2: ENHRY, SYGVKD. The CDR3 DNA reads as TGTGCCATCAGTGAGTCGTTAGGGCACAATGAGCAGTTCTTC. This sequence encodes CAISESLGHNEQFF.

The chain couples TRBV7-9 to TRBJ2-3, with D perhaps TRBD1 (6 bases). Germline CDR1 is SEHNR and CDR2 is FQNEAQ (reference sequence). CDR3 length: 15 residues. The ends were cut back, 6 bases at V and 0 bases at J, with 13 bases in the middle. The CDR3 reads CASRPYTGSTDTQYF. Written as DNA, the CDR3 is TGTGCCAGCAGACCCTACACAGGGAGCACAGATACGCAGTATTTT.

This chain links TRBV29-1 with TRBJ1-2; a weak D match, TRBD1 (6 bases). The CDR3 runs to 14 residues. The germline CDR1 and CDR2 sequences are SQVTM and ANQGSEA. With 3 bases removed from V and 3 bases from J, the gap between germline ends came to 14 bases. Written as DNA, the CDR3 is TGCAGCGTTGACTTAGGGACATTTGACTATGGCTACACCTTC. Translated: CSVDLGTFDYGYTF.

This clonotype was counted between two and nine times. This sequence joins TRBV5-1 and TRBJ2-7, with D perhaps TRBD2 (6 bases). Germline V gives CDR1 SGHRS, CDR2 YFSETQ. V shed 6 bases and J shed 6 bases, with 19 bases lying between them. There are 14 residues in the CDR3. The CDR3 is CASKGGMESAEQYF. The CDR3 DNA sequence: TGCGCCAGCAAGGGCGGGATGGAGTCCGCCGAGCAGTACTTC.

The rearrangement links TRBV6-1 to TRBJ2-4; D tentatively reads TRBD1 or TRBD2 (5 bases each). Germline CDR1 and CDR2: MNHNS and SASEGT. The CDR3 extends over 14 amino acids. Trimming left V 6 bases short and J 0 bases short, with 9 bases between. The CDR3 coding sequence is TGTGCCAGCAGGGGACGATTAGCCAAAAACATTCAGTACTTC. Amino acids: CASRGRLAKNIQYF.

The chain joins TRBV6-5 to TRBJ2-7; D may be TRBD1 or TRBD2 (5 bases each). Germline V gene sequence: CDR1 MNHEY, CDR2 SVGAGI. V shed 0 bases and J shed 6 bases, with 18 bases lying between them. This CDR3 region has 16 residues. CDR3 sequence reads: CASSYSGGLQGGEQYF. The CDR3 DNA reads TGTGCCAGCAGTTACTCTGGAGGACTGCAGGGCGGCGAGCAGTACTTC.

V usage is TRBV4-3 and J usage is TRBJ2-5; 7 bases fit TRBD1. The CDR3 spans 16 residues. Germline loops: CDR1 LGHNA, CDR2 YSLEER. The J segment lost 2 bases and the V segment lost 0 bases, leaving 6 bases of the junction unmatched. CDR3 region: CASSQELGTAQETQYF. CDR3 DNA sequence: TGCGCCAGCAGCCAAGAACTCGGGACAGCTCAAGAGACCCAGTACTTC.

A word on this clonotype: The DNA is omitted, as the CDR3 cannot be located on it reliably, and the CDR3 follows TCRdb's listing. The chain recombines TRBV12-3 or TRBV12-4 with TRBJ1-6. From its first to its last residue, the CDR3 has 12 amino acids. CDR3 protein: CASSSSGPPLHF.

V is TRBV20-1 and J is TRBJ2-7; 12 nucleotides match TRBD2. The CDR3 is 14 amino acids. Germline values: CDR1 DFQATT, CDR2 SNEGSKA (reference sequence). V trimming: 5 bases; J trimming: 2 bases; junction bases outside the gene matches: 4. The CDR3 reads CSALTSGGAYEQYF. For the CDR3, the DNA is TGCAGTGCTCTGACTAGCGGGGGAGCCTACGAGCAGTACTTC.

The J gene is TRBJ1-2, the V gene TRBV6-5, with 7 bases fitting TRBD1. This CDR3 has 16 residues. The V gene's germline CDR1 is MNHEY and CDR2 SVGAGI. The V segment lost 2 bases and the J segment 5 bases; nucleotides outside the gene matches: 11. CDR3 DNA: TGTGCCAGCAGTTACCAGGGGGACGGACCTGGTTATGGCTACACCTTC. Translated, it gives CASSYQGDGPGYGYTF.

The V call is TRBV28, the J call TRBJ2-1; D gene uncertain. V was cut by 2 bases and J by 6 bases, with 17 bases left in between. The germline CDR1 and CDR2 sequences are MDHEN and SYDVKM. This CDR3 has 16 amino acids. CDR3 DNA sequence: TGTGCCAGCAGTTTAGATTTAGGGCCCCAGGCCAATGAGCAGTTCTTC. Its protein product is CASSLDLGPQANEQFF.

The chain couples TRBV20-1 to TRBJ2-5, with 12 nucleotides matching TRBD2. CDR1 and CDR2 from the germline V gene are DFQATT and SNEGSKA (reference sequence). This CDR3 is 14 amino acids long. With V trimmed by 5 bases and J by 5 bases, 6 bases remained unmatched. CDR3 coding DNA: TGCAGTGCTGGACCTAGCGGGAGGGCGGAGACCCAGTACTTC. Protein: CSAGPSGRAETQYF.